What follows are 22 T cell receptor beta chains derived from one specimen sequenced in a study of blood T cell repertoires in COVID-19. Only in-frame clones appear in the TCRdb table, and some are missing; sequencing was by immunoSEQ multiplex PCR. The table shows 100,000 to 130,000 clones, with approximately 80% occurring only once. Sample: peripheral blood. Source of these receptors: an older woman with acute or convalescent COVID-19.

This clone came up once. V and J are TRBV18 and TRBJ1-3; tentatively, D is TRBD1 (6 bases). Germline V gene lookup returns CDR1 KGHSH and CDR2 LQKENI. This CDR3 is built from 15 residues. V lost 3 bases to trimming and J lost 2 bases, with 11 bases between them. CDR3: CASSPPGTTGNTIYF. In nucleotides, the CDR3 is TGTGCCAGCTCACCCCCGGGGACAACTGGAAACACCATATATTTT.

The V and J genes are TRBV12-3 or TRBV12-4 and TRBJ1-5; D is uncertain. The germline V and J ends were trimmed by 1 base and 5 bases, with 6 bases remaining between them. CDR3 length: 13 amino acids. The DNA for the CDR3 is TGTGCCAGCAGTTTAGTGAGGCATCAGCCCCAGCATTTT. Its translation: CASSLVRHQPQHF.

This clone was detected only once. In DNA form, the CDR3 reads TGCAGTATGACTCGTAATGAAAAACTGTTTTTT. It specifies CSMTRNEKLFF. The chain has TRBV20-1 and TRBJ1-4; unclear D gene. This CDR3 is 11 amino acids long. Germline CDR1 reads DFQATT; CDR2 reads SNEGSKA (reference sequence). Trimming removed 8 bases from V and 4 bases from J, with 8 bases in between.

This clone was picked up a small number of times. The chain has TRBV5-4 and TRBJ2-6; no clear D gene. The CDR3 loop spans 15 amino acids. From germline, CDR1 is SGHNT and CDR2 YYREEE (reference sequence). Between the trimmed V and J ends, which lost 2 bases and 0 bases, there was a span of 6 bases. The CDR3 protein is CASSLKLSGANVLTF. The CDR3 coding sequence is TGTGCCAGCAGCTTAAAGCTCTCTGGGGCCAACGTCCTGACTTTC.

V and J are TRBV5-4 and TRBJ1-2; D is unclear. Looked up from germline, CDR1 is SGHNT and CDR2 is YYREEE (reference sequence). With 3 bases removed from V and 5 bases from J, the gap between germline ends came to 8 bases. The CDR3 contains 12 residues. The CDR3, as DNA: TGTGCCAGCAGCTCCTTCGGGTATGGCTACACCTTC. This translates into CASSSFGYGYTF.

This rearrangement joins TRBV6-5 to TRBJ1-1, with 9 bases matching TRBD1. CDR3 length: 13 amino acids. V lost 10 bases to trimming and J lost 1 base; unmatched junction nucleotides: 4. Germline CDR1 reads MNHEY; CDR2 reads SVGAGI. CDR3 nucleotide sequence: TGTGCCACCGGGACAGGGTGGAACACTGAAGCTTTCTTT. This encodes CATGTGWNTEAFF.

The rearrangement links TRBV5-6 to TRBJ1-6; no reliable D call. The CDR3 contains 15 residues. With 4 bases removed from V and 8 bases from J, the gap between germline ends came to 16 bases. The germline CDR1 and CDR2 sequences are SGHDT and YYEEEE. CDR3 protein: CASSRMTREDSPLHF. CDR3 sequence (DNA): TGTGCCAGCAGCCGAATGACTAGGGAGGATTCACCCCTCCACTTT.

The J gene is TRBJ2-4, the V gene TRBV7-9, with D possibly being TRBD1 (7 bases). From germline, CDR1 is SEHNR and CDR2 FQNEAQ (reference sequence). The CDR3 spans 16 residues. The ends were cut back, 5 bases at V and 0 bases at J, with 14 bases in the middle. The CDR3 DNA sequence: TGTGCCAGCAGCCCCCGACAGGGACTAGCCAAAAACATTCAGTACTTC. Its translation: CASSPRQGLAKNIQYF.

The CDR3 nucleotides are TGTGCCAGCAGTCTCGCCACAGGGGGCGCGCAAGAGACCCAGTACTTC. It codes for CASSLATGGAQETQYF. The V call is TRBV27, the J call TRBJ2-5; 9 bases match TRBD1. Unmatched junction bases numbered 9, after V lost 5 bases and J lost 2 bases. The CDR3 has 16 amino acids. Germline V gene lookup returns CDR1 MNHEY and CDR2 SMNVEV (reference sequence).

V gene TRBV4-2 combines with J gene TRBJ1-1; D is perhaps TRBD1 (5 bases). Per the germline V gene, CDR1 is LGHNA and CDR2 is YNFKEQ. V was cut by 2 bases and J by 1 base, with 8 bases left in between. This CDR3 region has 14 residues. This CDR3 is CASSQSQGNTEAFF. The CDR3, as DNA: TGTGCCAGCAGCCAATCCCAGGGGAACACTGAAGCTTTCTTT.

The V and J genes are TRBV27 and TRBJ2-2, with TRBD1 identical over 8 bases. The germline gives CDR1 MNHEY, CDR2 SMNVEV (reference sequence). This CDR3 has 13 residues. Losses at the gene ends were 2 bases for V and 17 bases for J; bases not matched to a gene: 10. In nucleotides, the CDR3 is TGTGCCAGCAGTTTAGATTGGACAGGGAGCTTATTTTTT. It codes for CASSLDWTGSLFF.

The chain uses TRBV7-3 and TRBJ2-6; a possible D gene is TRBD1 (6 bases). V gave up 1 base and J gave up 4 bases, with 11 bases separating them. Germline CDR1 is SGHTA and CDR2 is FQGTGA. The CDR3 runs to 16 residues. The CDR3 loop is CASSLIQGSGANVLTF. The CDR3 nucleotides read TGTGCCAGCAGCTTAATACAGGGCTCCGGGGCCAACGTCCTGACTTTC.

The DNA of the CDR3 is TGTGCCAGCAGTTACGCCCAGGGGCGCGTGACTGAAGCTTTCTTT. Translation: CASSYAQGRVTEAFF. The rearrangement uses TRBV6-5 and TRBJ1-1; D might be TRBD1 (6 bases). The CDR3 sequence is 15 residues long. V was pared by 2 bases and J by 5 bases, with 15 bases between. Germline assignment: CDR1 MNHEY and CDR2 SVGAGI.

The gene calls are TRBV3-1 (or the pseudogene TRBV3-2) and TRBJ1-1; D unresolved. Trimming stripped 2 bases from V and 3 bases from J, with 10 bases between. This CDR3 region has 14 residues. Germline V gene lookup returns CDR1 LGHDT and CDR2 YNNKEL (reference sequence). CDR3: CASSQRRQDTEAFF. The DNA of the CDR3 is TGTGCCAGCAGCCAACGGAGGCAGGACACTGAAGCTTTCTTT.

This clone was picked up a small number of times. CDR3 sequence (DNA): TGTGCCAGCAGCTACTCCGGGACTAGCGCTAGCTCCTACGAGCAGTACTTC. This gives the protein CASSYSGTSASSYEQYF. This chain uses TRBV5-5 with TRBJ2-7; 10 bases line up with TRBD2. V was pared by 3 bases and J by 0 bases, with 9 bases of the junction left unmatched. Per germline, CDR1 SGHKS and CDR2 YYEKEE (reference sequence). This CDR3 is 17 amino acids long.

The V call is TRBV2, the J call TRBJ1-5; D is perhaps TRBD1 (6 bases). V lost 6 bases to trimming and J lost 5 bases, with 17 bases between them. CDR3 length: 15 amino acids. Germline CDR1 and CDR2: SNHLY and FYNNEI. The CDR3 is CASRVTTGIHQPQHF. As DNA, the CDR3 is TGTGCCAGCAGGGTTACCACAGGGATCCATCAGCCCCAGCATTTT. Drawing the rest from reference TRBV2 and TRBJ1-5, the complete variable domain is EPEVTQTPSHQVTQMGQEVILRCVPISNHLYFYWYRQILGQKVEFLVSFYNNEISEKSEIFDDQFSVERPDGSNFTLKIRSTKLEDSAMYFCASRVTTGIHQPQHFGDGTRLSIL.

J is TRBJ2-3 and V is TRBV5-8; 8 bases are shared with TRBD1. In germline, CDR1 is SGHTS, CDR2 YDEGEE. J gave up 4 bases and V 5 bases, and 3 bases lay outside the gene matches. The CDR3 sequence is 13 residues long. CDR3 sequence reads: CASRPQGADTQYF. DNA of the CDR3: TGTGCCAGCAGGCCACAGGGGGCAGATACGCAGTATTTT.

The rearrangement uses TRBV3-1 (or the pseudogene TRBV3-2) and TRBJ2-1; no reliable D call. Trimming took 1 base from V and 12 from J, leaving 10 bases between them. CDR3 length equals 12 residues. In germline, CDR1 is LGHDT, CDR2 YNNKEL (reference sequence). CDR3 sequence (DNA): TGTGCCAGCAGCCAAGGAGGTCCTGGGCAGTTCTTC. Its translation is CASSQGGPGQFF.

V and J are TRBV19 and TRBJ1-2; unclear D gene. The CDR3 is 15 residues long. Trimming cost V 7 bases and J 0 bases, with 15 bases left between them. Germline CDR1 and CDR2: LNHDA and SQIVND (reference sequence). This chain's CDR3 is CASIPGGVTNYGYTF. The CDR3, as DNA: TGTGCCAGTATCCCCGGCGGGGTCACTAACTATGGCTACACCTTC.

V and J are TRBV7-9 and TRBJ2-7, with D possibly being TRBD1 (6 bases). Germline values: CDR1 SEHNR, CDR2 FQNEAQ (reference sequence). V was shortened by 4 bases and J by 2 bases, with 18 bases between the two germline ends. The CDR3 runs 16 residues. The CDR3 DNA follows: TGTGCCAGCAGCTCACCACCGGGACATGGAGCCTACGAGCAGTACTTC. Protein: CASSSPPGHGAYEQYF.

This rearrangement joins TRBV6-6 to TRBJ2-7; 9 bases map to TRBD1. The CDR3 covers 14 residues. Germline trimming cut 2 bases from V and 4 bases from J; bases unmatched to any gene: 3. CDR1 is MNHNY, CDR2 SVGAGI, per germline (reference sequence). The CDR3 DNA follows: TGTGCCAGCAGTTACGACAGGGGGGGATACGAGCAGTACTTC. Amino acids: CASSYDRGGYEQYF.

CDR3 sequence: CASSVGDVSQTRNTIYF. The CDR3 nucleotides are TGTGCCAGCAGCGTAGGCGACGTTAGCCAGACGAGAAACACCATATATTTT. The J gene is TRBJ1-3, the V gene TRBV9; D is unresolved. With 0 bases removed from V and 5 bases from J, the gap between germline ends came to 18 bases. CDR1 is SGDLS, CDR2 YYNGEE, per germline. CDR3 size: 17 residues.